The T cell receptor (beta chain) under discussion was sequenced for a study of response to subunit inactivated influenza vaccine. This clonotype was picked up many times. Antigen specificity is unknown. Trimming took off 0 bases at V and 0 bases at J, with 10 bases between the two ends. Per germline, CDR1 SGHDT and CDR2 YYEEEE. The CDR3 length is 15 residues. TCRdb re-analysed the RT-PCR reads in MiXCR, keeping a single row per CDR3 protein. This table holds around 710,000 distinct CDR3 sequences, about 15% found once. Study-level results: Seasonal influenza vaccination, on each occasion, was suggested by the authors to recruit few new T cells.

The chain has TRBV5-6 and TRBJ2-7; maybe TRBD1 (5 bases). This receptor was obtained from a middle-aged man who received an inactivated influenza vaccine. Sequenced here: PBMCs from blood, sampled approximately 15 days before vaccination. The CDR3 sequence: CASSLDRRFSYEQYF. In DNA, the CDR3 is TGTGCCAGCAGCTTGGACAGGCGGTTCTCCTACGAGCAGTACTTC.